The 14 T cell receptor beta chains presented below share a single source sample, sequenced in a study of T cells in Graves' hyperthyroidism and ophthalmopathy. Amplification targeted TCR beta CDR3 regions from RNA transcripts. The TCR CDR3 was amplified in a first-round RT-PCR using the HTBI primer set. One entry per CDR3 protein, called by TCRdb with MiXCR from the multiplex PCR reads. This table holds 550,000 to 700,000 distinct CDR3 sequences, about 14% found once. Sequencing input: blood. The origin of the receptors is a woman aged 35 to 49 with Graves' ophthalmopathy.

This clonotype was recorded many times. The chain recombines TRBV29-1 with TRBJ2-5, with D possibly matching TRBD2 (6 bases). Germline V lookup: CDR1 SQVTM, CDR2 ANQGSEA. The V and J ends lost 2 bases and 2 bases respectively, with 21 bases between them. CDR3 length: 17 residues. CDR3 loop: CSVETLLARGEQETQYF. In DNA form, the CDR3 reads TGCAGCGTTGAAACGCTCCTAGCGAGAGGGGAGCAAGAGACCCAGTACTTC. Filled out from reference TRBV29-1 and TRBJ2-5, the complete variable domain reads SAVISQKPSRDICQRGTSLTIQCQVDSQVTMMFWYRQQPGQSLTLIATANQGSEATYESGFVIDKFPISRPNLTFSTLTVSNMSPEDSSIYLCSVETLLARGEQETQYFGPGTRLLVL.

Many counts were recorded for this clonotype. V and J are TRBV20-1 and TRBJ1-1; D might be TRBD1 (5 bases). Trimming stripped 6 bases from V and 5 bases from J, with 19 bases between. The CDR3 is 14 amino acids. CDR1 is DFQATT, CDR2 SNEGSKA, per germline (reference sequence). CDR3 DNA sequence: TGCAGTGCGCCCCCCCTGTTGGGGACGACTGAAGCTTTCTTT. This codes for CSAPPLLGTTEAFF.

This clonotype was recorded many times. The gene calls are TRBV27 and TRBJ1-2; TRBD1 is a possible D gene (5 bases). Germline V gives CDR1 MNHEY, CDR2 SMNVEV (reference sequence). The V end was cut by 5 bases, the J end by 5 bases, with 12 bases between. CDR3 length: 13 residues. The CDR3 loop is CASSPPGLYGYTF. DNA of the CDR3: TGTGCCAGCAGTCCCCCAGGGTTGTATGGCTACACCTTC.

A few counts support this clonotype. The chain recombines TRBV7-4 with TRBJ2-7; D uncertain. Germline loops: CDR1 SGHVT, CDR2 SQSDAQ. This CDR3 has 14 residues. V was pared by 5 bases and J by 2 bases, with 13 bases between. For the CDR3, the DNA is TGTGCCAGCAGCCCGGAAGGAAGGGCCTACGAGCAGTACTTC. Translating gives CASSPEGRAYEQYF.

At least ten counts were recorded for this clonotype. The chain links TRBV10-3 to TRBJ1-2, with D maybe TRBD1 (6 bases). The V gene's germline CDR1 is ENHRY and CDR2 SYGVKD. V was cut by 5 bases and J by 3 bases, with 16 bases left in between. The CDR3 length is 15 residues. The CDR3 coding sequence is TGTGCCATCAGTCTATATACAGGGTCGGACTATGGCTACACCTTC. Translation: CAISLYTGSDYGYTF.

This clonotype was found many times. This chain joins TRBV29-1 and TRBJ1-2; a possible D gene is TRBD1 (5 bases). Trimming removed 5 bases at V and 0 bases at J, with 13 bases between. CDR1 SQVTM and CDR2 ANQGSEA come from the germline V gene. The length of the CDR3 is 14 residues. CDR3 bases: TGCAGCGTTTTAGACAGCCGACCTAACTATGGCTACACCTTC. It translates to CSVLDSRPNYGYTF.

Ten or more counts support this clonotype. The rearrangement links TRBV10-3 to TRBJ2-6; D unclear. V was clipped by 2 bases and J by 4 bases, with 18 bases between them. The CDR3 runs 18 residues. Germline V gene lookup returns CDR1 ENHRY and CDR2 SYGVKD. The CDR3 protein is CAISEPYGPYEGANVLTF. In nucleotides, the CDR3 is TGTGCCATCAGTGAGCCATACGGCCCTTATGAAGGGGCCAACGTCCTGACTTTC.

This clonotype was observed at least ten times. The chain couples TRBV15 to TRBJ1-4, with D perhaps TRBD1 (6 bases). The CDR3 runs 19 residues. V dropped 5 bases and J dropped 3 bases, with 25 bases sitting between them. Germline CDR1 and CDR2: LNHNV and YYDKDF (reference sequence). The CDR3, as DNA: TGTGCCACCAGCTCCCACGGGGGGGCGGTTGGGTTAGCTAATGAAAAACTGTTTTTT. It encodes CATSSHGGAVGLANEKLFF.

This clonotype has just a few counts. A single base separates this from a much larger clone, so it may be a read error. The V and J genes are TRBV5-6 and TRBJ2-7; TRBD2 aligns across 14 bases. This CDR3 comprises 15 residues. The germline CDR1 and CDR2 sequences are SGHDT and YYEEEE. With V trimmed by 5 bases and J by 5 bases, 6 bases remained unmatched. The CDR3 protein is CASRPGLAGVHEQYF. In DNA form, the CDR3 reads TGTGCCAGCAGACCGGGACTAGCGGGAGTCCACGAGCAGTACTTC.

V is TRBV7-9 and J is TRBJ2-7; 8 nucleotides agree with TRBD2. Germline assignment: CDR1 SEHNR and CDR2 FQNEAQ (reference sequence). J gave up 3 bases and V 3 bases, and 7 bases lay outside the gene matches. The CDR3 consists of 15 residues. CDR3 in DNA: TGTGCCAGCAGCTTCTCGCGGGAGGTGGTCTACGAGCAGTACTTC. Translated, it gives CASSFSREVVYEQYF. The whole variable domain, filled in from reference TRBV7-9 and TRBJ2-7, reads DTGVSQNPRHKITKRGQNVTFRCDPISEHNRLYWYRQTLGQGPEFLTYFQNEAQLEKSRLLSDRFSAERPKGSFSTLEIQRTEQGDSAMYLCASSFSREVVYEQYFGPGTRLTVT.

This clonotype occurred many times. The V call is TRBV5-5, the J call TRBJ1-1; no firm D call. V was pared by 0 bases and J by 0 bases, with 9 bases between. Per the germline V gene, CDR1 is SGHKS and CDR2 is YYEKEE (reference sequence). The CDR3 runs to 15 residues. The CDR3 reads CASSLGLPMNTEAFF. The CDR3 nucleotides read TGTGCCAGCAGCTTGGGGCTACCTATGAACACTGAAGCTTTCTTT.

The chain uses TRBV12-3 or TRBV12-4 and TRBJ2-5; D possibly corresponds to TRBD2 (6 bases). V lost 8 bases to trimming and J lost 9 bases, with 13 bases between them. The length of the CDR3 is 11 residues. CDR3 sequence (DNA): TGTGCCAGCGGGACTCCCCGAGCCCAGTACTTC. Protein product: CASGTPRAQYF.

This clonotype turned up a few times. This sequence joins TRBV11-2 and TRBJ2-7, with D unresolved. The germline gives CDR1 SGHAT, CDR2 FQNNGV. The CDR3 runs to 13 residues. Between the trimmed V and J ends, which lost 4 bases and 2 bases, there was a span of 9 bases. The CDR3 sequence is CASSSLGTYEQYF. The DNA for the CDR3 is TGTGCCAGCAGCTCTTTGGGGACCTACGAGCAGTACTTC.

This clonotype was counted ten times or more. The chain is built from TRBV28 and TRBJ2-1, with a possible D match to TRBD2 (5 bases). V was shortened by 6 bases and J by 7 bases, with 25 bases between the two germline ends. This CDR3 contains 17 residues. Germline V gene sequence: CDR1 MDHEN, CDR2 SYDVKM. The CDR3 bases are TGTGCCAGCAGCTCCAGCCGCTGGGGTCGGAGGCGGAATGAGCAGTTCTTC. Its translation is CASSSSRWGRRRNEQFF.